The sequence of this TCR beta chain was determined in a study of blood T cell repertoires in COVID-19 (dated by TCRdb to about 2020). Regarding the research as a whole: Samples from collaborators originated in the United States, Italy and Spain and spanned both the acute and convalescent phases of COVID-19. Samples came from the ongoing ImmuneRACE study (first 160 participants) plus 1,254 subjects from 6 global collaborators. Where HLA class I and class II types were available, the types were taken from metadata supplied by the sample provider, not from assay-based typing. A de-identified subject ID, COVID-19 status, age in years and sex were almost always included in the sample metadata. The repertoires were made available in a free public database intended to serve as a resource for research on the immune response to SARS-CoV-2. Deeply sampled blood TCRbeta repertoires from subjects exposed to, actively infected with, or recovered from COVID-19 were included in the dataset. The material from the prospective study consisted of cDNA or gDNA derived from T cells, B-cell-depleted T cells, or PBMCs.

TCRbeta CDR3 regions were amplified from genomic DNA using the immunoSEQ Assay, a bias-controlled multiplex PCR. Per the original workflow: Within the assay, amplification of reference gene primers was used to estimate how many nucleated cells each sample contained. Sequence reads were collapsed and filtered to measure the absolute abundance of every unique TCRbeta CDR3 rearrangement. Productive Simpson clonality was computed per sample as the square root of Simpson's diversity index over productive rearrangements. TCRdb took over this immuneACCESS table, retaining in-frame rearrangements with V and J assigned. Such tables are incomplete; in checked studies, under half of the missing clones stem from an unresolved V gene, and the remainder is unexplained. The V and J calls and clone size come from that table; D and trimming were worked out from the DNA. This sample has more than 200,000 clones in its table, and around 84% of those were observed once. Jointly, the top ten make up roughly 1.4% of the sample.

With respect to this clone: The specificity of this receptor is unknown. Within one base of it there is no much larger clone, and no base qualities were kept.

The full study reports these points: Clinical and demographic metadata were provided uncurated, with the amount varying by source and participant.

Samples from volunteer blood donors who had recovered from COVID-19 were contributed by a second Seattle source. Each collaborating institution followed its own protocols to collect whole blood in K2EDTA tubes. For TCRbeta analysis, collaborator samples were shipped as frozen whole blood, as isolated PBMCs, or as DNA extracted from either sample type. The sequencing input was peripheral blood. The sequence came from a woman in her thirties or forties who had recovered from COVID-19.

In nucleotide form, the sequence is TGTGCCAGCAGCCCGACAGGGGGCCTTAAGGAGACCCAGTACTTC. This is translated as CASSPTGGLKETQYF. Recombination connected TRBV7-9 to TRBJ2-5, and 10 junction bases match TRBD1. Trimmed from V: 5 bases; trimmed from J: 5 bases; junction bases lacking a gene match: 8. Based on the germline V gene (reference sequence), the CDR1 and CDR2 sequences are SEHNR and FQNEAQ. From the cysteine up to the phenylalanine, the CDR3 has a length of 15 residues. The DNA shown is the 45-base CDR3, in frame from base 1.